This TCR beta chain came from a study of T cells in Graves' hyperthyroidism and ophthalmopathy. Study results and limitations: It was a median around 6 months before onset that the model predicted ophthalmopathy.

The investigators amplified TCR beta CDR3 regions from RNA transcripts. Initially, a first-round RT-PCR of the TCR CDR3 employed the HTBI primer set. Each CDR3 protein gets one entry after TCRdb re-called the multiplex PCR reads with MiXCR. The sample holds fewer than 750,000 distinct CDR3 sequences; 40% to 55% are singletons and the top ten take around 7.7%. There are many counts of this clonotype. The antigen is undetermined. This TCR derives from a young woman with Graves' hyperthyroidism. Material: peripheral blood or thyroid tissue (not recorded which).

The CDR3 spells CASSLVPGGLAPGANVLTF. CDR3 sequence (DNA): TGTGCCAGCAGCTTAGTCCCGGGGGGGTTGGCCCCTGGGGCCAACGTCCTGACTTTC. The chain links TRBV7-8 to TRBJ2-6; 8 bases agree with TRBD2. The CDR3 consists of 19 residues. The V gene end was trimmed by 1 base and the J gene end by 2 bases; junction bases not matched to a gene: 10. The germline V gene has CDR1 SGHVS and CDR2 FQNEAQ.